This TCR beta chain originates from a study of cytomegalovirus exposure and HLA in healthy donors. Overall study findings and caveats: Links to common viral pathogens appeared, in a later analysis, for several of the most significant clusters.

PCR primers comprised 60 Vbeta and 13 Jbeta primers. TCRdb keeps only in-frame clones here, not all; method: immunoSEQ multiplex PCR. The repertoire holds 150,000 to 200,000 clones, with around 80% as singletons. CDR3 length: 12 amino acids. V was pared by 5 bases and J by 3 bases, with 8 bases between. Germline CDR1 is SGHRS and CDR2 is YFSETQ. Concerning this clone: Its antigen is unknown.

The chain couples TRBV5-1 to TRBJ2-5; the D gene is possibly TRBD1 (6 bases). The sequence was obtained from a woman in her twenties or thirties in good health and CMV-seronegative. The sample taken for sequencing was PBMCs. The CDR3 reads CASSTGKETQYF. The CDR3 DNA follows: TGCGCCAGCAGTACAGGGAAAGAGACCCAGTACTTC.